Below are 9 T cell receptor beta chains sequenced from a single sample in a study of CD8 T cells in Susac syndrome. Random hexamers primed reverse transcription of 0.5 to 1 ug RNA. Each CDR3 protein gets one entry after TCRdb re-called the immunoSEQ multiplex PCR reads with MiXCR. This sample has some 200,000 distinct CDR3 sequences, with approximately 90% found just once. The specimen was CD8+ T cells from PBMCs. The source of these receptors is a human donor with multiple sclerosis.

The CDR3 loop reads CASSFGAGYEQYF. The DNA of the CDR3 is TGTGCCAGCAGTTTCGGGGCGGGTTACGAGCAGTACTTC. The chain links TRBV12-3 or TRBV12-4 to TRBJ2-7; either TRBD1 or TRBD2 may fit D (5 bases each). This CDR3 region has 13 residues. Trimming pared 3 bases from V and 4 bases from J, leaving 10 bases between.

The chain links TRBV7-9 to TRBJ2-3, with 12 bases fitting TRBD2. The CDR3 runs to 19 residues. Germline loops: CDR1 SEHNR, CDR2 FQNEAQ (reference sequence). Trimming removed 5 bases from V and 5 bases from J; junction bases left unmatched: 17. CDR3 protein: CASSPLREASGRAGDTQYF. The CDR3 nucleotides read TGTGCCAGCAGCCCGTTGAGGGAGGCTAGCGGGAGGGCCGGAGATACGCAGTATTTT. Filled out from reference TRBV7-9 and TRBJ2-3, the complete variable domain reads DTGVSQNPRHKITKRGQNVTFRCDPISEHNRLYWYRQTLGQGPEFLTYFQNEAQLEKSRLLSDRFSAERPKGSFSTLEIQRTEQGDSAMYLCASSPLREASGRAGDTQYFGPGTRLTVL.

Only one count was recorded for this clonotype. V is TRBV29-1 and J is TRBJ2-3; D is unresolved. This CDR3 has 14 amino acids. The V gene's germline CDR1 is SQVTM and CDR2 ANQGSEA. V lost 3 bases to trimming and J lost 4 bases, with 14 bases between them. The CDR3 DNA reads TGCAGCGTTGATTTGCTAGAGGCCTCAGATACGCAGTATTTT. Protein sequence: CSVDLLEASDTQYF.

V usage is TRBV7-2 and J usage is TRBJ1-2; 8 bases align to TRBD1. V was pared by 1 base and J by 0 bases, with 7 bases of the junction left unmatched. The CDR3 runs to 17 residues. CDR1 SGHTA and CDR2 FQGNSA come from the germline V gene. This CDR3 is CASSLDGLTGANYGYTF. The CDR3 DNA is TGTGCCAGCAGCTTAGACGGCTTGACAGGGGCTAACTATGGCTACACCTTC.

This clonotype was observed a few times. One junction end does not reproduce the germline sequence, and a read error may be involved. The rearrangement uses TRBV4-1 and TRBJ1-1; D not certain. Germline CDR1 reads MGHRA; CDR2 reads YSYEKL. The CDR3 has 13 residues. Written as DNA, the CDR3 is TGTGCCAGCAGCCAAGGGAGAAACACTGAAGCTTTCTTT. Its protein is CASSQGRNTEAFF.

The chain carries TRBV6-2 or TRBV6-3 and TRBJ1-2, with 8 bases aligning to TRBD1. V lost 0 bases and J lost 3; bases outside the gene matches: 6. There are 16 residues in the CDR3. Germline V lookup: CDR1 MNHEY, CDR2 SVGEGT. Here the CDR3 reads CASSYSDREADYGYTF. CDR3 DNA: TGTGCCAGCAGTTACTCGGACAGGGAGGCGGACTATGGCTACACCTTC.

This sequence joins TRBV5-4 and TRBJ2-3, with D maybe TRBD2 (6 bases). Trimming left V 2 bases short and J 2 bases short, with 15 bases between. The CDR3 contains 16 residues. CDR1 and CDR2 (germline): SGHNT, YYREEE (reference sequence). The CDR3 DNA reads as TGTGCCAGCAGCTTTATTACGGGGGACGCCACAGATACGCAGTATTTT. Protein: CASSFITGDATDTQYF.

The rearrangement links TRBV5-4 to TRBJ2-7; D ambiguous. The CDR3 runs 12 residues. V gave up 3 bases and J gave up 7 bases, with 11 bases separating them. From germline, CDR1 is SGHNT and CDR2 YYREEE (reference sequence). CDR3 in DNA: TGTGCCAGCAGCTCCGGCGCCCGGGAGCAGTACTTC. Amino acids: CASSSGAREQYF.

The chain is built from TRBV30 and TRBJ2-5, with 9 bases identical to TRBD2. The length of the CDR3 is 13 residues. Losses at the gene ends were 5 bases for V and 5 bases for J; bases not matched to a gene: 6. Germline V gene lookup returns CDR1 GTSNPN and CDR2 SVGIG (reference sequence). CDR3 loop: CAWFAGGLETQYF. CDR3 nucleotide sequence: TGTGCCTGGTTTGCGGGGGGGCTGGAGACCCAGTACTTC.